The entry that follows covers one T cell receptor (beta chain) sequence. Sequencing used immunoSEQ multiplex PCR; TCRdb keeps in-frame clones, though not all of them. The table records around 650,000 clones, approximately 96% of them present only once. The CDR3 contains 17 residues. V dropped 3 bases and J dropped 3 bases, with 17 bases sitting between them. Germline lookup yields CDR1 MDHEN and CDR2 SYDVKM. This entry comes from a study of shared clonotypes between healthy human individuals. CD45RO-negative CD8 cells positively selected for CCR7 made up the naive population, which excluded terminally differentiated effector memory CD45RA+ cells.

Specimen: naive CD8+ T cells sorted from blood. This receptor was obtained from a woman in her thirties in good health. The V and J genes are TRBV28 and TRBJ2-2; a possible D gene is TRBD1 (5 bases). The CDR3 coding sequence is TGTGCCAGCAGTTTCCCGACAGACGCCGTGGACACCGGGGAGCTGTTTTTT. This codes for CASSFPTDAVDTGELFF.